The clone carrying this T cell receptor (beta chain) came up a few times. Its cognate antigen is unknown. The sample has other DNA sequences that encode this CDR3 too. Deep-level settings were used for running the assay. Sequenced by immunoSEQ multiplex PCR; TCRdb stores in-frame clones only, minus some. The sample lists about 700,000 clones, approximately 74% occurring once. V gave up 1 base and J gave up 3 bases; unmatched junction bases: 2. Germline CDR1 reads SGHTA; CDR2 reads FQGNSA. The CDR3 has 15 residues. This sample stems from a study of shared clonotypes between healthy human individuals. General observations from the study: Limitation of the genetic and exposure-history diversity represented came from the few donors. With a few donors compared, approximately 5% of naive CD4 clonotypes were shared. Sharing of clonotypes among donors was expected to vary with sequencing depth.

The chain has TRBV7-2 and TRBJ2-2; 7 bases line up with TRBD1. Sequencing was performed on memory CD4+ T cells sorted from blood. Specified subset: CD45RA-negative fraction. The TCR originated in a woman in her twenties or thirties in good health. CDR3: CASSLGQGDTGELFF. The CDR3, as DNA: TGTGCCAGCAGCTTAGGGCAGGGGGACACCGGGGAGCTGTTTTTT.